This T cell receptor (beta chain) was obtained from a study of human T cells and chemical hapten exposure. On the study more broadly: Across samples, TCR yields varied, mostly owing to small differences in pooled library volumes.

This CDR3 is 14 amino acids long. The germline V gene has CDR1 SGHRS and CDR2 YFSETQ. Trimming pared 2 bases from V and 1 base from J, leaving 9 bases between. From whole blood left unfractionated, total RNA was extracted. This clonotype was observed a handful of times. TCRdb called the 5' RACE reads again in MiXCR, with one record for every CDR3 protein. The data show over 70,000 distinct CDR3 sequences, 15% seen once. The TCR comes from a female donor in good health. This rearrangement joins TRBV5-1 to TRBJ1-1; a possible D gene is TRBD1 (5 bases). The CDR3 spells CASSLQVENTEAFF. The DNA of the CDR3 is TGCGCCAGCAGCTTACAGGTTGAGAACACTGAAGCTTTCTTT.